This entry features one TCR beta chain sequence. No antigen is known for it. This sample was included in a study of identical twins. A universal primer site was created by template switching, with the cDNA bearing unique molecular identifiers. TCRdb recomputed calls from the 5' RACE reads with MiXCR, one row per CDR3 protein. Found here are 550,000 to 800,000 distinct CDR3 sequences, about 7.1% of them singletons; the top ten hold 1.6%. Everyone who gave samples was a healthy Caucasian. General observations from the study: Fewer insertions marked abundant cord blood beta clonotypes; young adult naive trended weakly, memory not at all. The models gave estimates that fell short of the out-of-frame TCR alpha sharing seen in monozygotic twins.

This CDR3 spans 19 amino acids. Germline V gene sequence: CDR1 SGHVS, CDR2 FQNEAQ. V lost 0 bases to trimming and J lost 0 bases; unmatched junction nucleotides: 11. This sample also belongs to another study, concerning yellow fever vaccine responses in identical twins.

Source material: PBMCs. This TCR came from a woman between 18 and 29 years old in good health. The chain uses TRBV7-8 and TRBJ1-5; 7 positions match TRBD1. The CDR3 DNA reads TGTGCCAGCAGCTTAGCGAAGGGACAGCCGTATTATAGCAATCAGCCCCAGCATTTT. Translation: CASSLAKGQPYYSNQPQHF.